A single sample is the source of the 19 T cell receptor beta chains below, sequenced in a study of identical twins. MiXCR, applied by TCRdb to the 5' RACE reads, yields one record per CDR3 protein. This sample has some 1,600,000 distinct CDR3 sequences, with about 32% found just once. The source material was cord blood. These receptors were collected from a newborn girl in good health.

With regard to this clonotype: This may be a read error, as it is one base from a much larger clone. The CDR3 protein is CASSQDTFSNQPQHF. CDR3 DNA sequence: TGTGCCAGCAGCCAAGACACGTTTAGCAATCAGCCCCAGCATTTT. The chain is built from TRBV3-1 and TRBJ1-5; D call uncertain. V shed 0 bases and J shed 0 bases, with 6 bases lying between them. Germline CDR1 reads LGHDT; CDR2 reads YNNKEL (reference sequence). CDR3 length: 15 residues.

This clonotype was picked up a small number of times. The gene calls are TRBV20-1 and TRBJ2-7; 8 nucleotides agree with TRBD1. J lost 5 bases, V lost 6 bases, and 9 bases had no gene match. The CDR3 loop spans 13 amino acids. Germline CDR1 DFQATT, CDR2 SNEGSKA (reference sequence). CDR3 loop: CSAARTGNHEQYF. Written as DNA, the CDR3 is TGCAGTGCCGCTAGGACAGGGAACCACGAGCAGTACTTC.

The chain combines TRBV5-1 with TRBJ1-1, with D unclear. Germline V gives CDR1 SGHRS, CDR2 YFSETQ. V lost 0 bases to trimming and J lost 7 bases, with 4 bases between them. The CDR3 length is 11 residues. DNA for the CDR3: TGCGCCAGCAGCTTGGCCAATGAAGCTTTCTTT. Amino acids: CASSLANEAFF.

This clonotype came up a few times. V gene TRBV20-1 combines with J gene TRBJ2-7, with D maybe TRBD2 (5 bases). V gave up 6 bases and J gave up 3 bases, with 15 bases separating them. The CDR3 has 13 amino acids. Germline assignment: CDR1 DFQATT and CDR2 SNEGSKA (reference sequence). This CDR3 is CSAVSSPRYEQYF. DNA of the CDR3: TGCAGTGCAGTCTCTAGCCCTCGCTACGAGCAGTACTTC.

Note on this clonotype: A read error may explain this, as a much larger clone is one base away. V and J are TRBV29-1 and TRBJ2-3, with D possibly TRBD1 on 6 matching bases. Looked up from germline, CDR1 is SQVTM and CDR2 is ANQGSEA. The CDR3 loop spans 14 amino acids. CDR3 bases: TGCAGCGTGGCAGGGGTTCCTAGCACAGATACGCGGTATTTT. Encoded protein: CSVAGVPSTDTRYF.

This clonotype was seen a handful of times. The gene calls are TRBV27 and TRBJ2-1; 12 nucleotides align to TRBD2. The V and J ends lost 4 bases and 4 bases, in that order; junction bases with no gene match: 5. The CDR3 length is 16 residues. Germline values: CDR1 MNHEY, CDR2 SMNVEV (reference sequence). Here the CDR3 reads CASSSRTSGNYNEQFF. CDR3 in DNA: TGTGCCAGCAGTTCCCGGACTAGCGGGAATTACAATGAGCAGTTCTTC.

J is TRBJ1-2 and V is TRBV3-1, with D unresolved. The V end was cut by 0 bases, the J end by 4 bases, with 9 bases between. The CDR3 is made up of 14 amino acids. The germline gives CDR1 LGHDT, CDR2 YNNKEL (reference sequence). The CDR3 DNA reads TGTGCCAGCAGCCAAGAGGTCAGGTCCTATGGCTACACCTTC. The encoded protein is CASSQEVRSYGYTF.

The chain employs TRBV4-2 and TRBJ1-4, with D possibly being TRBD1 (6 bases). Trimming cost V 1 base and J 8 bases, with 11 bases left between them. The CDR3 is made up of 14 amino acids. CDR1 and CDR2 (germline): LGHNA, YNFKEQ. The CDR3 DNA reads TGTGCCAGCAGCCAAGCGGCGGGGGGCGAAAAACTGTTTTTT. Translation: CASSQAAGGEKLFF.

The CDR3 is CASSIGQASYGYTF. The CDR3 region has the DNA TGTGCCAGTAGTATAGGACAGGCCTCCTATGGCTACACCTTC. The chain employs TRBV19 and TRBJ1-2; a weak D match, TRBD1 (6 bases). The CDR3 runs 14 residues. Per germline, CDR1 LNHDA and CDR2 SQIVND (reference sequence). The V end lost 1 base, the J end lost 4 bases, and 10 bases lay between the germline ends.

The rearrangement links TRBV19 to TRBJ1-1; TRBD1 aligns across 7 bases. Germline V gene data show CDR1 as LNHDA and CDR2 as SQIVND (reference sequence). Trimming cost V 7 bases and J 3 bases; bases outside gene matches: 5. This CDR3 has 13 residues. CDR3 sequence (DNA): TGTGCCAGTAACAGGGGCGCGTACACTGAAGCTTTCTTT. The encoded protein is CASNRGAYTEAFF.

This clonotype was seen a few times. The genes are TRBV7-9 and TRBJ2-3, with D uncertain. This CDR3 contains 11 residues. The V gene lost 7 bases and the J gene lost 5 bases, with 7 bases spanning the gap. Per the germline V gene, CDR1 is SEHNR and CDR2 is FQNEAQ (reference sequence). The chain's CDR3 is CASIPGDTQYF. CDR3 sequence (DNA): TGTGCCAGCATCCCGGGAGATACGCAGTATTTT.

The gene calls are TRBV28 and TRBJ2-7; D is unresolved. The CDR3 runs 16 residues. Trimming took 2 bases from V and 3 from J, leaving 17 bases between them. The V gene's germline CDR1 is MDHEN and CDR2 SYDVKM. CDR3 region: CASSLALHLTNYEQYF. As DNA, the CDR3 is TGTGCCAGCAGTTTAGCCCTCCACCTAACCAACTACGAGCAGTACTTC.

This chain links TRBV12-3 or TRBV12-4 with TRBJ1-1, with D unclear. The V gene lost 1 base and the J gene lost 10 bases, with 7 bases spanning the gap. The CDR3 extends over 11 amino acids. CDR3 sequence reads: CASSLGSGAFF. CDR3 nucleotide sequence: TGTGCCAGCAGTTTAGGTAGCGGAGCTTTCTTT.

Worth noting for this clonotype: The conserved phenylalanine or tryptophan is not found at the CDR3 terminus, so this likely reflects a read error. The chain is built from TRBV10-3 and TRBJ1-5, with D unclear. CDR3 size: 15 residues. V lost 0 bases and J lost 0, with 6 bases in between. Germline lookup yields CDR1 ENHRY and CDR2 SYGVKD. For the CDR3, the DNA is TGTGCCATCAGTGAGTCTGCCCTTAGCAATCAGCCCCAGCATCTT. This encodes CAISESALSNQPQHL.

This clonotype was counted at least ten times. This sequence joins TRBV28 and TRBJ2-4; the D is unclear. The CDR3 has 15 residues. Trimming pared 1 base from V and 2 bases from J, leaving 9 bases between. Germline V lookup: CDR1 MDHEN, CDR2 SYDVKM. The CDR3: CASSLYGDPKNIQYF. The DNA for the CDR3 is TGTGCCAGCAGTTTATATGGGGATCCCAAAAACATTCAGTACTTC. Combining the CDR3 with reference TRBV28 and TRBJ2-4 gives the whole variable domain DVKVTQSSRYLVKRTGEKVFLECVQDMDHENMFWYRQDPGLGLRLIYFSYDVKMKEKGDIPEGYSVSREKKERFSLILESASTNQTSMYLCASSLYGDPKNIQYFGAGTRLSVL.

This clonotype was seen a few times. V usage is TRBV11-2 and J usage is TRBJ1-6, with D hard to call. This CDR3 region has 14 residues. Germline V CDR1 and CDR2: SGHAT, FQNNGV. V was clipped by 5 bases and J by 4 bases, with 9 bases between them. The CDR3 protein is CASSPDPYNSPLHF. The CDR3 DNA reads as TGTGCCAGCAGCCCCGACCCTTATAATTCACCCCTCCACTTT. The entire variable domain, with the rest obtained from reference TRBV11-2 and TRBJ1-6, is as follows: EAGVAQSPRYKIIEKRQSVAFWCNPISGHATLYWYQQILGQGPKLLIQFQNNGVVDDSQLPKDRFSAERLKGVDSTLKIQPAKLEDSAVYLCASSPDPYNSPLHFGNGTRLTVT.

This clonotype was found many times. The chain couples TRBV5-1 to TRBJ2-7; no firm D call. Germline CDR1 and CDR2: SGHRS and YFSETQ. V was trimmed by 0 bases and J by 2 bases, leaving 9 bases between them. The CDR3 runs to 14 residues. In DNA form, the CDR3 reads TGCGCCAGCAGCTTGGATCGGGTTACCTACGAGCAGTACTTC. This gives the protein CASSLDRVTYEQYF.

V gene TRBV9 combines with J gene TRBJ2-1, with D perhaps matching TRBD2 (6 bases). Trimming removed 4 bases from V and 0 bases from J, with 11 bases in between. The CDR3 spans 15 residues. The germline V gene has CDR1 SGDLS and CDR2 YYNGEE. The CDR3 reads CASSRGTDSYNEQFF. The CDR3 bases are TGTGCCAGCAGCCGCGGGACGGACTCCTACAATGAGCAGTTCTTC.

This clonotype was counted a few times. The chain links TRBV20-1 to TRBJ1-4; the D gene is possibly TRBD1 (5 bases). From germline, CDR1 is DFQATT and CDR2 SNEGSKA (reference sequence). The germline V and J ends were trimmed by 6 bases and 0 bases, with 17 bases remaining between them. The CDR3 length is 16 residues. In nucleotides, the CDR3 is TGCAGTGCCAGGGCGAGGACGGACGCAACTAATGAAAAACTGTTTTTT. Its protein product is CSARARTDATNEKLFF.